The 2 T cell receptor beta chains below were found in one sample sequenced in a study of blood T cell repertoires in COVID-19. Measured with immunoSEQ multiplex PCR; TCRdb has only the in-frame clones, and not every one. Of 250,000 to 300,000 clones listed, about four fifths are singletons. The source material was PBMCs or T cells enriched from blood (not recorded which). These TCRs come from a man in his forties who had been exposed to COVID-19.

This chain connects TRBV6-5 to TRBJ2-2; D gene unclear. This CDR3 comprises 13 residues. CDR1 and CDR2 from the germline V gene are MNHEY and SVGAGI. V was clipped by 8 bases and J by 1 base, with 8 bases between them. CDR3 DNA sequence: TGTGCCAGCCTCGACTGGAACACCGGGGAGCTGTTTTTT. This encodes CASLDWNTGELFF.

This sequence joins TRBV9 and TRBJ1-2, with D perhaps matching TRBD1 (5 bases). CDR1 is SGDLS and CDR2 is YYNGEE in the germline V gene. Trimming removed 6 bases at V and 7 bases at J, with 16 bases between. The CDR3 sequence is 13 residues long. The CDR3, as DNA: TGTGCCAGCACCACCGCGGGGGGGGGTGGCTACACCTTC. It codes for CASTTAGGGGYTF.